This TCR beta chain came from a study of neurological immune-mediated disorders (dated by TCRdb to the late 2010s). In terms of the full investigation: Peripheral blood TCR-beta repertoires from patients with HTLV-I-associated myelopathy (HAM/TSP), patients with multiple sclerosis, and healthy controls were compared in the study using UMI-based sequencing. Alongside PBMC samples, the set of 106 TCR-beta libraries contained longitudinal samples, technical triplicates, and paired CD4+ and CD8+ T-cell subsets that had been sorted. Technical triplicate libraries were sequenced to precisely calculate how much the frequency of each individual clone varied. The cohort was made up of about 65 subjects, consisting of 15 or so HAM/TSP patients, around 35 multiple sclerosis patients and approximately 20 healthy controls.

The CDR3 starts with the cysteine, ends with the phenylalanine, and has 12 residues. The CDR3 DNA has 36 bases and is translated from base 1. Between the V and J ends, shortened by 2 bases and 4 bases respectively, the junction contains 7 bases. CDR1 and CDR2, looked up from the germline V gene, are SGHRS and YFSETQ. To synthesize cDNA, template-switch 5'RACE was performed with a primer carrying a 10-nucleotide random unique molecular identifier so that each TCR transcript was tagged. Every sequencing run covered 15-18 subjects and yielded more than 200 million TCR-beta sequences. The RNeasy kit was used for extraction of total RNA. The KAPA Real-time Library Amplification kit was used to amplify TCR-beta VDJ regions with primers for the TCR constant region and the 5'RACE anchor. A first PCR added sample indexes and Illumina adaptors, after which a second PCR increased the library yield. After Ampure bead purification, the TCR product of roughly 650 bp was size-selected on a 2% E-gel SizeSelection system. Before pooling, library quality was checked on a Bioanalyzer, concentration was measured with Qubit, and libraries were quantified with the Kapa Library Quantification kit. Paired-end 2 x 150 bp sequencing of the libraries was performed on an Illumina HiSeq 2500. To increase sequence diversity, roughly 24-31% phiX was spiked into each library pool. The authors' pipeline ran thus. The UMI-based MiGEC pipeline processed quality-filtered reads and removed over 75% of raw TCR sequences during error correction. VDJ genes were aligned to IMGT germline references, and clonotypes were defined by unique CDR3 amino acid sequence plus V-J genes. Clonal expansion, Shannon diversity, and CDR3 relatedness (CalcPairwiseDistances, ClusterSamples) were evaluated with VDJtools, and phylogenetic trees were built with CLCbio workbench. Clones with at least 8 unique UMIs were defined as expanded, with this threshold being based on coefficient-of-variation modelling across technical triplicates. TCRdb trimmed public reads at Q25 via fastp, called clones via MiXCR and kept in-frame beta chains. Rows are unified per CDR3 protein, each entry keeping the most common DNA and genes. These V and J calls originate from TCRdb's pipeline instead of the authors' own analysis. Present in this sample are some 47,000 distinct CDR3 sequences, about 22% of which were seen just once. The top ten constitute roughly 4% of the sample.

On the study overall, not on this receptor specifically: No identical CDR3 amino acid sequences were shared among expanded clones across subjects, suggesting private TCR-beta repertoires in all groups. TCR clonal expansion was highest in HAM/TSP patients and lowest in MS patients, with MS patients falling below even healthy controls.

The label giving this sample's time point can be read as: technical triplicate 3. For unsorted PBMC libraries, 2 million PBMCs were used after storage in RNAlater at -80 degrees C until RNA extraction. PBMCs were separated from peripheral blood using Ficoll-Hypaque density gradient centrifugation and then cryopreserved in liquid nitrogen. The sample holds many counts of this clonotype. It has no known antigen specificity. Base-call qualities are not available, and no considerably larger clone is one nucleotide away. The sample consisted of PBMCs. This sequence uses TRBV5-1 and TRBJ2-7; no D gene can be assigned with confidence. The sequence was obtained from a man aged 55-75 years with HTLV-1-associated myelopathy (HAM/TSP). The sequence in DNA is TGCGCCAGCAGCTTTCGCGGTTACGAGCAGTACTTC. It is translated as CASSFRGYEQYF.